The 17 T cell receptor beta chains below all came from one sample that was sequenced in a study of shared clonotypes between healthy human individuals. Naive CD8 isolation took CD45RO-negative cells positively selected for CCR7 and excluded terminally differentiated effector memory CD45RA+ cells. Repertoires were generated with immunoSEQ multiplex PCR, while TCRdb's copy carries only in-frame clones and drops some. Of 500,000 to 700,000 clones listed, around 96% are singletons. Input material: naive CD8+ T cells sorted from blood. The origin of the receptors is a woman in her 30s in good health.

The chain uses TRBV11-1 and TRBJ2-1, with TRBD2 matching 8 bases. Germline values: CDR1 SGHAT, CDR2 FQDESV (reference sequence). V shed 4 bases, J shed 1 base, and the junction held 6 bases outside the gene matches. There are 16 residues in the CDR3. The DNA of the CDR3 is TGTGCCAGCAGCTCCGCGGGGGGCTGGTCCTACAATGAGCAGTTCTTC. This codes for CASSSAGGWSYNEQFF.

CDR3 protein: CASSTMDRETYEQYF. The CDR3 nucleotides are TGTGCCAGCAGCACGATGGACAGGGAGACCTACGAGCAGTACTTC. This chain connects TRBV28 to TRBJ2-7; 8 bases fit TRBD1. The V gene end was trimmed by 6 bases and the J gene end by 2 bases; junction bases not matched to a gene: 9. The CDR3 loop spans 15 amino acids. Germline V gene data show CDR1 as MDHEN and CDR2 as SYDVKM.

This clone was detected once. The same CDR3 also results from other DNA sequences found in this sample. This chain links TRBV19 with TRBJ2-7; D unresolved. V gave up 1 base and J gave up 4 bases, with 2 bases separating them. This CDR3 has 11 amino acids. The germline V gene encodes CDR1 LNHDA and CDR2 SQIVND (reference sequence). CDR3 nucleotide sequence: TGTGCCAGTAGTATAGGTTACGAGCAGTACTTC. Protein: CASSIGYEQYF.

The genes are TRBV27 and TRBJ2-3, with 11 positions matching TRBD2. This CDR3 is 14 amino acids long. V shed 5 bases, J shed 5 bases, and the junction held 3 bases outside the gene matches. In germline, CDR1 is MNHEY, CDR2 SMNVEV (reference sequence). The CDR3 sequence is CASSPGLAGDTQYF. DNA for the CDR3: TGTGCCAGCAGTCCCGGACTAGCGGGAGATACGCAGTATTTT.

The V gene is TRBV5-4, the J gene TRBJ2-5; D unresolved. TRBJ2-7 matches the DNA end more closely, so the J call is doubtful. This CDR3 is built from 13 residues. The germline CDR1 and CDR2 sequences are SGHNT and YYREEE (reference sequence). CDR3: CASSLEITYEQYF. The CDR3 DNA follows: TGTGCCAGCAGCTTGGAGATTACCTACGAGCAGTACTTC.

The J gene is TRBJ2-7, the V gene TRBV11-2, with a weak D call TRBD2 (5 bases). Germline CDR1 is SGHAT and CDR2 is FQNNGV. The CDR3 length is 14 residues. The germline V and J ends were trimmed by 0 bases and 3 bases, with 9 bases remaining between them. This CDR3 reads CASSLERTYYEQYF. The CDR3 coding sequence is TGTGCCAGCAGCTTAGAGCGGACTTACTACGAGCAGTACTTC. Drawing the rest from reference TRBV11-2 and TRBJ2-7, the complete variable domain is EAGVAQSPRYKIIEKRQSVAFWCNPISGHATLYWYQQILGQGPKLLIQFQNNGVVDDSQLPKDRFSAERLKGVDSTLKIQPAKLEDSAVYLCASSLERTYYEQYFGPGTRLTVT.

The CDR3 is CASSEVIGPAYEQYF. CDR3 DNA: TGTGCCAGCAGTGAAGTCATCGGGCCAGCATACGAGCAGTACTTC. This rearrangement joins TRBV6-1 to TRBJ2-7; D remains ambiguous. This CDR3 spans 15 amino acids. Per the germline V gene, CDR1 is MNHNS and CDR2 is SASEGT. Trimming took 1 base from V and 4 from J, leaving 14 bases between them.

The chain has TRBV4-1 and TRBJ2-1; D not certain. The CDR3 runs 14 residues. Between the trimmed V and J ends, which lost 3 bases and 10 bases, there was a span of 16 bases. Germline V gene sequence: CDR1 MGHRA, CDR2 YSYEKL. CDR3 nucleotide sequence: TGCGCCAGCAGCCAGCATACGCTAGATGACGAGCAGTTCTTC. Amino acids: CASSQHTLDDEQFF.

The rearrangement links TRBV7-9 to TRBJ2-7, with a possible D match to TRBD1 (6 bases). Trimming shortened V by 4 bases and J by 5 bases, and 15 bases separated the two germline ends. CDR1 is SEHNR and CDR2 is FQNEAQ in the germline V gene (reference sequence). The CDR3 runs to 14 residues. CDR3 bases: TGTGCCAGCAGCTCGCTGACAGGTGTCGACGAGCAGTACTTC. Translated: CASSSLTGVDEQYF.

The gene calls are TRBV4-2 and TRBJ2-7, with D unresolved. V was clipped by 0 bases and J by 3 bases, with 12 bases between them. The germline CDR1 and CDR2 sequences are LGHNA and YNFKEQ. The CDR3 covers 15 residues. As DNA, the CDR3 is TGTGCCAGCAGCCAAGAATTGGATTCTAACTACGAGCAGTACTTC. This gives the protein CASSQELDSNYEQYF.

The V gene is TRBV21-1, the J gene TRBJ2-7; the D segment call TRBD1 is taken from the table without a DNA check. TRBV21-1 is noted as a pseudogene. The CDR3 spans 16 residues. The CDR3 DNA reads as TGTGCCAGCAGCAAAGACGACACCTTTTTACCCTACGAGCAGTACTTC. Its translation is CASSKDDTFLPYEQYF.

This sequence joins TRBV10-1 and TRBJ2-7; 7 nucleotides agree with TRBD2. The CDR3 totals 15 residues. The V segment lost 2 bases and the J segment 0 bases; nucleotides outside the gene matches: 4. Germline values: CDR1 WNHNN, CDR2 SYGVQD (reference sequence). CDR3 sequence reads: CASSEAGTTSYEQYF. The CDR3 nucleotides are TGCGCCAGCAGTGAGGCCGGGACTACCTCCTACGAGCAGTACTTC.

The V call is TRBV28, the J call TRBJ1-4; D remains unclear. The germline V gene has CDR1 MDHEN and CDR2 SYDVKM. V was shortened by 4 bases and J by 8 bases, with 11 bases between the two germline ends. The length of the CDR3 is 13 residues. In DNA form, the CDR3 reads TGTGCCAGCAGTTCTCAGAGGGCCGAAAAACTGTTTTTT. It yields the protein CASSSQRAEKLFF.

The rearrangement joins TRBV2 to TRBJ1-2, with 7 bases lining up with TRBD1. Germline CDR1 is SNHLY and CDR2 is FYNNEI. CDR3 length: 16 amino acids. The V and J ends lost 9 bases and 0 bases, in that order; junction bases with no gene match: 13. CDR3 DNA: TGTGCCAGGAGCCGGGAGGGGGCCGCAGCTAACTATGGCTACACCTTC. It yields the protein CARSREGAAANYGYTF.

V usage is TRBV7-8 and J usage is TRBJ2-7, with 11 positions matching TRBD2. Unmatched junction bases numbered 5, after V lost 1 base and J lost 0 bases. This CDR3 contains 17 residues. Germline V gene sequence: CDR1 SGHVS, CDR2 FQNEAQ. The CDR3 coding sequence is TGTGCCAGCAGCTTAGTACTAGCGGGAGCGTCCTCCTACGAGCAGTACTTC. Protein: CASSLVLAGASSYEQYF.

The V and J genes are TRBV29-1 and TRBJ2-1; 7 bases map to TRBD2. Germline loops: CDR1 SQVTM, CDR2 ANQGSEA. The CDR3 contains 14 residues. Germline trimming cut 2 bases from V and 2 bases from J; bases unmatched to any gene: 3. Here the CDR3 reads CSVEWLAAYNEQFF. Written as DNA, the CDR3 is TGCAGCGTTGAATGGCTAGCGGCCTACAATGAGCAGTTCTTC.

The chain couples TRBV4-1 to TRBJ1-3; 7 bases fit TRBD1. Losses at the gene ends were 2 bases for V and 4 bases for J; bases not matched to a gene: 8. This CDR3 is 16 amino acids long. Germline CDR1 and CDR2: MGHRA and YSYEKL. CDR3 amino acids: CASSQFTGVRGNTIYF. The CDR3 bases are TGCGCCAGCAGCCAATTTACAGGGGTACGAGGAAACACCATATATTTT.